The clone carrying this TCR beta chain was detected only once. This entry belongs to a study of blood T cell repertoires in COVID-19. As for the study in general: T cells, B-cell-depleted T cells, or PBMCs supplied cDNA or gDNA.

This CDR3 contains 17 residues. The germline gives CDR1 SGHDT, CDR2 YYEEEE. The V and J ends lost 4 bases and 5 bases, in that order; junction bases with no gene match: 9. Produced via immunoSEQ multiplex PCR; TCRdb's table is partial and in-frame only. The sample has roughly 190,000 clones; 80% are singletons. The sequence came from a man aged 60-69 years with acute or convalescent COVID-19. Sequences were obtained from peripheral blood. The chain recombines TRBV5-6 with TRBJ2-5; 15 nucleotides align to TRBD2. CDR3 amino acids: CASSAGLAGGREETQYF. The CDR3 DNA sequence: TGTGCCAGCAGCGCGGGACTAGCGGGGGGAAGGGAGGAGACCCAGTACTTC.